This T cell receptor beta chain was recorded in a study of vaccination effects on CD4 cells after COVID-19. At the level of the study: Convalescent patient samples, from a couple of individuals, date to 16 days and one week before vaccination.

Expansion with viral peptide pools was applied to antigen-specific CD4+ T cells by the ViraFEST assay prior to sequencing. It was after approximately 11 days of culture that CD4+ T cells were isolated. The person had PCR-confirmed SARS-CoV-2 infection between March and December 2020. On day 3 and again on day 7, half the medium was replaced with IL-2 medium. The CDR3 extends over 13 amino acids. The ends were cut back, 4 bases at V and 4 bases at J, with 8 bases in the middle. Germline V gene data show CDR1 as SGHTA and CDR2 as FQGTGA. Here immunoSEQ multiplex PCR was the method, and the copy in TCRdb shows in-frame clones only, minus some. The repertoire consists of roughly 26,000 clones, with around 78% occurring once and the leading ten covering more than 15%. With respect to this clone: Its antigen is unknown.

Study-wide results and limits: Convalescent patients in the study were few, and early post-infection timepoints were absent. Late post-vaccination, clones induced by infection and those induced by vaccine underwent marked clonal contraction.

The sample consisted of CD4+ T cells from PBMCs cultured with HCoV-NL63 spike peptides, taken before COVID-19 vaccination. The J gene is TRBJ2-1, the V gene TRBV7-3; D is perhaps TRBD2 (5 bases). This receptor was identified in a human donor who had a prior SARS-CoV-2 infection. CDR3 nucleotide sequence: TGTGCCAGCAGCTCAAGGGAGTACAATGAGCAGTTCTTC. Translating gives CASSSREYNEQFF.